The next 24 T cell receptor beta chains were all read from a single sample in a study of T-cell reconstitution after alpha-beta-depleted transplantation in children. As it was prepared, the TCRbeta library received unique molecular identifiers. TCRdb passed the PCR reads through MiXCR, listing each CDR3 protein once. Of more than 450,000 distinct CDR3 sequences in the sample, around 17% were seen once. Here the sequenced sample was PBMCs from the stem cell graft donor, taken from the stem cell graft. These receptors all come from a human donor who donated a stem cell graft to a child with acute lymphoblastic leukemia.

A few counts support this clonotype. The chain combines TRBV2 with TRBJ2-1; 9 nucleotides agree with TRBD2. Germline lookup yields CDR1 SNHLY and CDR2 FYNNEI. Trimming took 5 bases from V and 0 from J; bases not matched to a gene: 11. The CDR3 contains 18 residues. CDR3 DNA sequence: TGTGCCAGCAGTTTTCGAAGGACTAGCGTACACTCCTACAATGAGCAGTTCTTC. It encodes CASSFRRTSVHSYNEQFF.

This clonotype was picked up many times. The CDR3 loop reads CASSQDPFNSPLHF. The CDR3 nucleotides read TGCGCCAGCAGCCAAGATCCGTTTAATTCACCCCTCCACTTT. The chain joins TRBV4-1 to TRBJ1-6; no definite D call. CDR1 and CDR2 (germline): MGHRA, YSYEKL. The V end lost 0 bases, the J end lost 6 bases, and 6 bases lay between the germline ends. The CDR3 length is 14 residues.

V and J are TRBV4-1 and TRBJ2-7; 16 bases match TRBD2. Germline V CDR1 and CDR2: MGHRA, YSYEKL. CDR3 length: 20 residues. Trimming at V came to 2 bases and at J to 7 bases, leaving 17 bases not matched to a gene. CDR3 loop: CASSQLPGLAGGRERREQYF. CDR3 coding DNA: TGCGCCAGCAGCCAACTCCCGGGACTAGCGGGAGGGAGAGAGAGAAGAGAGCAGTACTTC.

The J gene is TRBJ2-3, the V gene TRBV5-5; 7 bases match TRBD1. This CDR3 spans 16 amino acids. After removal of 1 base from V and 0 bases from J, the junction contained 5 bases not matched to a gene. In germline, CDR1 is SGHKS, CDR2 YYEKEE (reference sequence). This CDR3 reads CASSLRGQLSTDTQYF. CDR3 sequence (DNA): TGTGCCAGCAGCTTGCGGGGACAGCTTAGCACAGATACGCAGTATTTT. Together with reference TRBV5-5 and TRBJ2-3, the CDR3 gives the full variable domain: DAGVTQSPTHLIKTRGQQVTLRCSPISGHKSVSWYQQVLGQGPQFIFQYYEKEERGRGNFPDRFSARQFPNYSSELNVNALLLGDSALYLCASSLRGQLSTDTQYFGPGTRLTVL.

This clonotype showed up just a few times. The chain uses TRBV4-1 and TRBJ2-1; D ambiguous. CDR3 length: 12 amino acids. The germline V and J ends were trimmed by 4 bases and 6 bases, with 7 bases remaining between them. Per germline, CDR1 MGHRA and CDR2 YSYEKL. Written as DNA, the CDR3 is TGCGCCAGCAGCCCGAACCTCAATGAGCAGTTCTTC. The encoded protein is CASSPNLNEQFF.

Ten or more counts support this clonotype. The chain couples TRBV7-3 to TRBJ2-3; 10 bases fit TRBD2. The CDR3 runs 17 residues. J was trimmed by 5 bases and V by 1 base; bases with no gene match: 9. Germline CDR1 is SGHTA and CDR2 is FQGTGA. The CDR3, as DNA: TGTGCCAGCAGCTTAAGAAGCGGGAGGGTTTTCGGAGATACGCAGTATTTT. Translation gives CASSLRSGRVFGDTQYF.

This clonotype was detected a few times. The rearrangement uses TRBV7-9 and TRBJ2-1; weak D call: TRBD1 (5 bases). The CDR3 is 15 amino acids. V was pared by 2 bases and J by 6 bases, with 14 bases between. CDR1 SEHNR and CDR2 FQNEAQ come from the germline V gene (reference sequence). CDR3 protein: CASSLQGQFVNEQFF. In DNA, the CDR3 is TGTGCCAGCAGCTTACAGGGTCAGTTCGTCAATGAGCAGTTCTTC.

This clonotype was found a few times. V usage is TRBV6-2 or TRBV6-3 and J usage is TRBJ2-2; no clear D gene. The CDR3 spans 14 residues. The germline V gene encodes CDR1 MNHEY and CDR2 SVGEGT. V shed 3 bases and J shed 4 bases, with 9 bases lying between them. The CDR3 region has the DNA TGTGCCAGCAGTTATTTCGCCAGCACCGGGGAGCTGTTTTTT. Translated, it gives CASSYFASTGELFF.

This clonotype has only a few counts. J is TRBJ2-7 and V is TRBV12-3 or TRBV12-4; 13 bases match TRBD2. The CDR3 contains 16 residues. Trimming cost V 4 bases and J 5 bases; bases outside gene matches: 8. Here the CDR3 reads CASSSPGLAGVHEQYF. As DNA, the CDR3 is TGTGCCAGCAGTTCTCCCGGACTAGCGGGAGTCCACGAGCAGTACTTC.

The chain links TRBV25-1 to TRBJ2-2; the D is unclear. Trimming left V 4 bases short and J 4 bases short, with 7 bases between. This CDR3 has 13 residues. The germline V gene encodes CDR1 MGHDK and CDR2 SYGVNS. The CDR3 protein is CASSGIFTGELFF. The CDR3 coding sequence is TGTGCCAGCAGTGGGATCTTCACCGGGGAGCTGTTTTTT.

This clonotype was counted many times. J is TRBJ2-7 and V is TRBV5-1; D may be TRBD2 (6 bases). Germline V gives CDR1 SGHRS, CDR2 YFSETQ. V lost 0 bases and J lost 4, with 8 bases in between. This CDR3 spans 13 amino acids. CDR3 region: CASSLGAGYEQYF. The CDR3 coding sequence is TGCGCCAGCAGCTTGGGAGCGGGTTACGAGCAGTACTTC.

The chain joins TRBV7-8 to TRBJ1-1, with D tentatively TRBD1 (5 bases). Germline V CDR1 and CDR2: SGHVS, FQNEAQ. V lost 2 bases, J lost 1 base, and 17 bases lay in between. The CDR3 has 17 residues. The CDR3 loop is CASSLRWSGRRNTEAFF. The CDR3 DNA follows: TGTGCCAGCAGCTTAAGGTGGTCAGGGCGACGGAACACTGAAGCTTTCTTT.

This clonotype occurred a few times. This chain connects TRBV12-3 or TRBV12-4 to TRBJ2-1; TRBD2 aligns across 8 bases. J was trimmed by 8 bases and V by 6 bases; bases with no gene match: 9. CDR3 length: 14 amino acids. CDR3 in amino acids: CASSLDGRADEQFF. The CDR3 coding sequence is TGTGCCAGCAGCCTTGACGGGAGGGCCGATGAGCAGTTCTTC.

This clonotype was recorded a few times. The rearrangement uses TRBV29-1 and TRBJ2-3; TRBD1 or TRBD2 may be the D gene (5 bases each). The CDR3 contains 14 residues. Trimming took off 7 bases at V and 1 base at J, with 15 bases between the two ends. Germline CDR1 and CDR2: SQVTM and ANQGSEA. CDR3 amino acids: CSGYRDPGTDTQYF. CDR3 nucleotide sequence: TGCAGCGGATACCGGGACCCGGGCACAGATACGCAGTATTTT.

The chain couples TRBV7-9 to TRBJ1-4; no definite D call. CDR3 length equals 14 residues. Trimming took 2 bases from V and 2 from J, leaving 6 bases between them. CDR1 and CDR2 from the germline V gene are SEHNR and FQNEAQ (reference sequence). The CDR3 reads CASSLQMTNEKLFF. CDR3 bases: TGTGCCAGCAGCTTACAGATGACTAATGAAAAACTGTTTTTT.

This rearrangement joins TRBV27 to TRBJ1-5, with unresolved D. Germline lookup yields CDR1 MNHEY and CDR2 SMNVEV (reference sequence). CDR3 size: 13 residues. With 2 bases removed from V and 4 bases from J, the gap between germline ends came to 6 bases. CDR3 sequence: CASSLGWNQPQHF. The CDR3 coding sequence is TGTGCCAGCAGTTTAGGTTGGAATCAGCCCCAGCATTTT.

This clonotype occurred a few times. DNA for the CDR3: TGTGCCAGCAGTTATACCGGGACTAGCGGGGGCTTGTCCGGGGAGCTGTTTTTT. Amino acid sequence: CASSYTGTSGGLSGELFF. This rearrangement joins TRBV7-8 to TRBJ2-2; TRBD2 aligns across 14 bases. CDR1 is SGHVS, CDR2 FQNEAQ, per germline. The CDR3 has 18 residues. V was pared by 6 bases and J by 6 bases, with 12 bases of the junction left unmatched.

The table lists this clonotype with a few counts. The chain is built from TRBV7-8 and TRBJ2-7; 9 bases align to TRBD1. V trimming: 5 bases; J trimming: 2 bases; junction bases outside the gene matches: 10. The CDR3 covers 16 residues. Germline V gene data show CDR1 as SGHVS and CDR2 as FQNEAQ. The CDR3 DNA sequence: TGTGCCAGCAGCCATTACCGGGACAGGGAGACCTACGAGCAGTACTTC. It translates to CASSHYRDRETYEQYF.

This clonotype was detected only a few times. The gene calls are TRBV27 and TRBJ2-1; 7 bases align to TRBD2. The CDR3 is made up of 14 amino acids. Germline loops: CDR1 MNHEY, CDR2 SMNVEV (reference sequence). V dropped 5 bases and J dropped 6; count of bases not matched to a gene: 7. The CDR3 protein is CASSRREGRNEQFF. DNA of the CDR3: TGTGCCAGCAGTAGGAGGGAGGGCCGCAATGAGCAGTTCTTC.

The chain links TRBV5-6 to TRBJ2-7, with TRBD1 matching 7 bases. The CDR3 totals 15 residues. Germline values: CDR1 SGHDT, CDR2 YYEEEE. Trimming at V came to 4 bases and at J to 2 bases, leaving 9 bases not matched to a gene. The CDR3 sequence is CASSPDRAPAYEQYF. The CDR3 nucleotides read TGTGCCAGCAGCCCCGACAGGGCCCCCGCCTACGAGCAGTACTTC.

This clonotype was found a few times. The chain has TRBV12-3 or TRBV12-4 and TRBJ2-1; the D gene is possibly TRBD1 (6 bases). There are 12 residues in the CDR3. V gave up 6 bases and J gave up 9 bases, with 12 bases separating them. The CDR3 protein is CASSITGIEQFF. The CDR3, as DNA: TGTGCCAGCAGCATTACAGGGATTGAGCAGTTCTTC.

J is TRBJ2-2 and V is TRBV6-1, with D perhaps TRBD1 or TRBD2 (6 bases each). The CDR3 is 15 amino acids. Germline CDR1 MNHNS, CDR2 SASEGT. The ends were cut back, 6 bases at V and 3 bases at J, with 14 bases in the middle. The CDR3 protein is CASSPMGGHTGELFF. DNA for the CDR3: TGTGCCAGCAGCCCAATGGGGGGCCACACCGGGGAGCTGTTTTTT.

J is TRBJ2-3 and V is TRBV5-6, with 10 bases aligning to TRBD1. Germline loops: CDR1 SGHDT, CDR2 YYEEEE. The CDR3 covers 16 residues. V lost 4 bases, J lost 5 bases, and 10 bases stayed unmatched. The CDR3 coding sequence is TGTGCCAGCAGCCTCCCCCGGGACAGGGGATTAGATACGCAGTATTTT. Translated, it gives CASSLPRDRGLDTQYF. The full variable domain, rest sourced from reference TRBV5-6 and TRBJ2-3, is DAGVTQSPTHLIKTRGQQVTLRCSPKSGHDTVSWYQQALGQGPQFIFQYYEEEERQRGNFPDRFSGHQFPNYSSELNVNALLLGDSALYLCASSLPRDRGLDTQYFGPGTRLTVL.

The rearrangement joins TRBV5-1 to TRBJ1-2; D ambiguous. CDR1 is SGHRS and CDR2 is YFSETQ in the germline V gene. The ends were cut back, 2 bases at V and 6 bases at J, with 17 bases in the middle. The CDR3 length is 15 residues. In DNA form, the CDR3 reads TGCGCCAGCAGCTTAATTCCTCGGAGGACGGATGGCTACACCTTC. Its translation is CASSLIPRRTDGYTF.